These 21 T cell receptor beta chains share one sample of origin, sequenced in a study of beta chain features in type 1 diabetes. The study reverse transcribed the entire isolated RNA, so it sequenced expressed TCRB transcripts. Data came from immunoSEQ multiplex PCR; TCRdb stores just in-frame clones and leaves some out. The sample consists of 900,000 or so clones, 15% to 20% of them appearing once. Sequencing used naive CD4+ T cells from blood. Receptor source: a woman aged 18-35 years in good health.

This clone was recorded a few times. This chain uses TRBV15 with TRBJ2-2, with D perhaps matching TRBD1 (6 bases). Between the trimmed V and J ends, which lost 8 bases and 4 bases, there was a span of 17 bases. The CDR3 is 15 amino acids. From germline, CDR1 is LNHNV and CDR2 YYDKDF (reference sequence). In DNA form, the CDR3 reads TGTGCCACCGGGCCGGCAGGGGCGAGCACCGGGGAGCTGTTTTTT. Translated, it gives CATGPAGASTGELFF. Full variable domain (outside the CDR3, taken from reference TRBV15 and TRBJ2-2): DAMVIQNPRYQVTQFGKPVTLSCSQTLNHNVMYWYQQKSSQAPKLLFHYYDKDFNNEADTPDNFQSRRPNTSFCFLDIRSPGLGDTAMYLCATGPAGASTGELFFGEGSRLTVL.

The chain combines TRBV6-5 with TRBJ2-6, with D unresolved. The V gene's germline CDR1 is MNHEY and CDR2 SVGAGI. CDR3 length equals 15 residues. Trimming left V 6 bases short and J 2 bases short, with 11 bases between. DNA of the CDR3: TGTGCCAGCAGCAAGAGGAGTGCTGGGGCCAACGTCCTGACTTTC. It yields the protein CASSKRSAGANVLTF.

The chain recombines TRBV5-1 with TRBJ2-7, with 14 bases fitting TRBD2. CDR3 size: 18 residues. Germline V gene sequence: CDR1 SGHRS, CDR2 YFSETQ. The junction had 13 bases not matched to a gene; V was cut back by 4 bases and J by 4 bases. The CDR3 protein is CASSLRTSGRTTYYEQYF. The CDR3 DNA is TGCGCCAGCAGCCTGCGGACTAGCGGGAGGACCACCTATTACGAGCAGTACTTC. The full variable domain, with the rest looked up from reference TRBV5-1 and TRBJ2-7, is KAGVTQTPRYLIKTRGQQVTLSCSPISGHRSVSWYQQTPGQGLQFLFEYFSETQRNKGNFPGRFSGRQFSNSRSEMNVSTLELGDSALYLCASSLRTSGRTTYYEQYFGPGTRLTVT.

This clone has just a few counts. The V gene is TRBV7-6, the J gene TRBJ1-1; no firm D call. The V end lost 7 bases, the J end lost 0 bases, and 12 bases lay between the germline ends. Germline CDR1 reads SGHVS; CDR2 reads FNYEAQ. The CDR3 runs to 14 residues. The CDR3 sequence is CASKARLMNTEAFF. The DNA for the CDR3 is TGTGCCAGCAAGGCCCGCCTCATGAACACTGAAGCTTTCTTT.

This clone was recorded a few times. The chain joins TRBV7-9 to TRBJ2-7, with a weak D call TRBD1 (6 bases). Between the trimmed V and J ends, which lost 3 bases and 0 bases, there was a span of 6 bases. This CDR3 is 13 amino acids long. Germline V gene sequence: CDR1 SEHNR, CDR2 FQNEAQ (reference sequence). CDR3 in amino acids: CASSFRGSYEQYF. In nucleotides, the CDR3 is TGTGCCAGCAGCTTCAGGGGCTCCTACGAGCAGTACTTC.

This clone was seen only a few times. The V and J genes are TRBV5-1 and TRBJ2-2; D is ambiguous. Trimming left V 4 bases short and J 2 bases short, with 6 bases between. The CDR3 has 13 residues. Germline values: CDR1 SGHRS, CDR2 YFSETQ. CDR3 protein: CASSAGNTGELFF. CDR3 bases: TGCGCCAGCAGCGCAGGCAACACCGGGGAGCTGTTTTTT. Using reference TRBV5-1 and TRBJ2-2 for the parts outside the CDR3, the full variable domain is KAGVTQTPRYLIKTRGQQVTLSCSPISGHRSVSWYQQTPGQGLQFLFEYFSETQRNKGNFPGRFSGRQFSNSRSEMNVSTLELGDSALYLCASSAGNTGELFFGEGSRLTVL.

The rearrangement links TRBV18 to TRBJ2-1; 10 bases fit TRBD1. The CDR3 sequence is 14 residues long. The V segment lost 3 bases and the J segment 6 bases; nucleotides outside the gene matches: 2. Per the germline V gene, CDR1 is KGHSH and CDR2 is LQKENI. CDR3: CASSPGDRGNEQFF. The DNA of the CDR3 is TGTGCCAGCTCACCGGGGGACAGGGGCAATGAGCAGTTCTTC.

This sequence joins TRBV28 and TRBJ2-7, with D perhaps given as TRBD1 or TRBD2 (5 bases each). CDR3 length: 12 residues. Trimming removed 6 bases from V and 6 bases from J, with 12 bases in between. Germline lookup yields CDR1 MDHEN and CDR2 SYDVKM. This chain's CDR3 is CASRTGPVEQYF. The CDR3 DNA follows: TGTGCCAGCAGAACGGGGCCGGTCGAGCAGTACTTC.

The chain joins TRBV7-2 to TRBJ2-3, with 7 positions matching TRBD2. Trimming cost V 1 base and J 7 bases; bases outside gene matches: 11. Looked up from germline, CDR1 is SGHTA and CDR2 is FQGNSA. The CDR3 has 16 residues. The CDR3 DNA reads TGTGCCAGCAGCTTAGGCGGCGGGAGCGCCGGATATACGCAGTATTTT. Protein product: CASSLGGGSAGYTQYF.

This clone was seen more than once but under ten times. This chain uses TRBV18 with TRBJ1-5; D is ambiguous. The CDR3 is made up of 16 amino acids. The ends were cut back, 6 bases at V and 0 bases at J, with 15 bases in the middle. Germline CDR1 reads KGHSH; CDR2 reads LQKENI. The DNA of the CDR3 is TGTGCCAGCTCTTTACGACGGTCAGATAGCAATCAGCCCCAGCATTTT. Translation gives CASSLRRSDSNQPQHF.

This sequence joins TRBV10-3 and TRBJ2-1; possible D gene TRBD1, 5 bases. V was cut by 7 bases and J by 6 bases, with 13 bases left in between. The CDR3 loop spans 13 amino acids. The germline gives CDR1 ENHRY, CDR2 SYGVKD. CDR3 DNA sequence: TGTGCCATCAACGGACAATTCGTCAATGAGCAGTTCTTC. It translates to CAINGQFVNEQFF.

This clone was observed a handful of times. The chain combines TRBV7-9 with TRBJ2-2, with TRBD1 identical over 11 bases. Germline CDR1 SEHNR, CDR2 FQNEAQ (reference sequence). The CDR3 runs to 15 residues. J gave up 4 bases and V 5 bases, and 3 bases lay outside the gene matches. The CDR3 loop reads CASSPGQGATGELFF. The CDR3 region has the DNA TGTGCCAGCAGCCCAGGACAGGGGGCCACCGGGGAGCTGTTTTTT.

This clone was found a few times. This same CDR3 is encoded by further DNA sequences in the sample. The V gene is TRBV9, the J gene TRBJ2-1, with 10 bases matching TRBD2. Unmatched junction bases numbered 1, after V lost 3 bases and J lost 1 base. Per germline, CDR1 SGDLS and CDR2 YYNGEE. There are 15 residues in the CDR3. The CDR3, as DNA: TGTGCCAGCAGCGCTAGCGGGAGTTCCTACAATGAGCAGTTCTTC. It yields the protein CASSASGSSYNEQFF.

This clone appeared a few times. The V and J genes are TRBV27 and TRBJ2-5; no firm D call. The CDR3 length is 12 residues. Trimming pared 6 bases from V and 5 bases from J, leaving 10 bases between. Looked up from germline, CDR1 is MNHEY and CDR2 is SMNVEV (reference sequence). The CDR3 region is CASSSSAETQYF. CDR3 coding DNA: TGTGCCAGCAGCTCATCCGCGGAGACCCAGTACTTC.

A few counts support this clone. This rearrangement joins TRBV27 to TRBJ1-1; D is unclear. Germline assignment: CDR1 MNHEY and CDR2 SMNVEV (reference sequence). V lost 5 bases and J 1 base, leaving 14 bases between the germline ends. The CDR3 extends over 15 amino acids. The CDR3 sequence is CASSNVKTGNTEAFF. The CDR3 nucleotides read TGTGCCAGCAGTAACGTGAAGACGGGGAACACTGAAGCTTTCTTT.

This clone was counted only a few times. The chain employs TRBV7-9 and TRBJ1-1; no definite D call. V shed 5 bases and J shed 4 bases, with 17 bases lying between them. The CDR3 contains 15 residues. Germline assignment: CDR1 SEHNR and CDR2 FQNEAQ (reference sequence). This CDR3 reads CASSSALGYGTEAFF. CDR3 coding DNA: TGTGCCAGCAGCAGCGCACTAGGGTACGGCACTGAAGCTTTCTTT. The whole variable domain, remainder taken from reference TRBV7-9 and TRBJ1-1, is DTGVSQNPRHKITKRGQNVTFRCDPISEHNRLYWYRQTLGQGPEFLTYFQNEAQLEKSRLLSDRFSAERPKGSFSTLEIQRTEQGDSAMYLCASSSALGYGTEAFFGQGTRLTVV.

Note on this clone: Distinct nucleotide sequences in the sample also encode this CDR3. V is TRBV5-1 and J is TRBJ2-2; D may be TRBD2 (5 bases). Trimming took off 4 bases at V and 1 base at J, with 14 bases between the two ends. The CDR3 length is 16 residues. Germline CDR1 reads SGHRS; CDR2 reads YFSETQ. The CDR3 sequence: CASSPRTGVNTGELFF. In DNA, the CDR3 is TGCGCCAGCAGCCCGAGGACTGGGGTGAACACCGGGGAGCTGTTTTTT.

This clone has only a few counts. The chain joins TRBV7-2 to TRBJ2-5; 10 bases fit TRBD2. The closer fit of TRBJ2-7 to the DNA end suggests the J call may be wrong. CDR1 is SGHTA, CDR2 FQGNSA, per germline. This CDR3 spans 15 amino acids. CDR3 in DNA: TGTGCCAGCAGCCTAAGCGGGAGGGCCGGATACGAGCAGTACTTC. Amino acids: CASSLSGRAGYEQYF.

The chain carries TRBV7-2 and TRBJ2-2; 7 bases agree with TRBD1. Germline V gene lookup returns CDR1 SGHTA and CDR2 FQGNSA. The CDR3 sequence is 16 residues long. The V segment lost 5 bases and the J segment 4 bases; nucleotides outside the gene matches: 10. CDR3 protein: CASSKYRGLSTGELFF. The CDR3 DNA sequence: TGTGCCAGCAGCAAGTACAGGGGTTTGAGCACCGGGGAGCTGTTTTTT.

This clone was counted between two and nine times. The chain combines TRBV18 with TRBJ1-5; a possible D gene is TRBD1 (6 bases). Trimming took 3 bases from V and 5 from J, leaving 11 bases between them. The germline gives CDR1 KGHSH, CDR2 LQKENI. This CDR3 comprises 14 residues. The CDR3: CASSPAGEDQPQHF. CDR3 DNA: TGTGCCAGCTCACCGGCAGGGGAGGATCAGCCCCAGCATTTT. Based on the CDR3 plus reference TRBV18 and TRBJ1-5, the full variable domain is NAGVMQNPRHLVRRRGQEARLRCSPMKGHSHVYWYRQLPEEGLKFMVYLQKENIIDESGMPKERFSAEFPKEGPSILRIQQVVRGDSAAYFCASSPAGEDQPQHFGDGTRLSIL.

This clone was detected only a few times. The CDR3 spells CASSQAPGQTEAFF. The CDR3 nucleotides are TGTGCCAGCAGTCAAGCCCCCGGGCAAACTGAAGCTTTCTTT. This chain links TRBV5-4 with TRBJ1-1, with D unresolved. The V end lost 5 bases, the J end lost 5 bases, and 16 bases lay between the germline ends. CDR1 is SGHNT, CDR2 YYREEE, per germline (reference sequence). The CDR3 consists of 14 residues. Complete variable domain (other parts from reference TRBV5-4 and TRBJ1-1): ETGVTQSPTHLIKTRGQQVTLRCSSQSGHNTVSWYQQALGQGPQFIFQYYREEENGRGNFPPRFSGLQFPNYSSELNVNALELDDSALYLCASSQAPGQTEAFFGQGTRLTVV.